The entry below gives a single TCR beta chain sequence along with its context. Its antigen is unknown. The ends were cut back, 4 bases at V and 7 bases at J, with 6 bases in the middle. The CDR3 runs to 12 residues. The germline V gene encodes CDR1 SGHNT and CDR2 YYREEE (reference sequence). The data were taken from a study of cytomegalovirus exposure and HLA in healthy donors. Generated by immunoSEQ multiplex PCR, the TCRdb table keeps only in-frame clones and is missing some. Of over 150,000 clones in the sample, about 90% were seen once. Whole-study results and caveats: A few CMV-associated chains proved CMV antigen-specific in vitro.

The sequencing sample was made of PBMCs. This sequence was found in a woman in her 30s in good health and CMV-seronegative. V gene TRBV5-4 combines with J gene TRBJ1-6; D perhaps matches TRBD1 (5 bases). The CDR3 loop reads CASSAGNSPLHF. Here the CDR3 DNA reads TGTGCCAGCAGCGCAGGGAATTCACCCCTCCACTTT.